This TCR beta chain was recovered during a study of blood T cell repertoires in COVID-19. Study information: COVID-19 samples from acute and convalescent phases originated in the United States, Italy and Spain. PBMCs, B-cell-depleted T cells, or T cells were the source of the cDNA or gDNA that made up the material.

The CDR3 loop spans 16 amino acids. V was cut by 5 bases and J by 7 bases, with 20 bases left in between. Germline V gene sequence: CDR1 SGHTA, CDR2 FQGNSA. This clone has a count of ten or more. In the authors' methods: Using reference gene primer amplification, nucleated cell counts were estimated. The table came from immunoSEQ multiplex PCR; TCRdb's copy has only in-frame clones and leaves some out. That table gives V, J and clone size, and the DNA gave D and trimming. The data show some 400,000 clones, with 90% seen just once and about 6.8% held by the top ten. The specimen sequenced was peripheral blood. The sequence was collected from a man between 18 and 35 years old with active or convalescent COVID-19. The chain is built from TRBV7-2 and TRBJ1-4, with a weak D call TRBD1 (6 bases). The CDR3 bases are TGTGCCAGCAGCCCGACAGGCAACATAGTGGGTGAAAAACTGTTTTTT. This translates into CASSPTGNIVGEKLFF.